The next 20 T cell receptor beta chains were all read from a single sample in a study of cytotoxic CD8 clonotypes in ibrutinib-treated CLL. Here immunoSEQ multiplex PCR was the method, and the copy in TCRdb shows in-frame clones only, minus some. This repertoire shows around 30,000 clones, 62% found once; its top ten account for about 15%. The material sequenced was PBMCs, taken before ibrutinib treatment. The receptors shown here come from a human donor with chronic lymphocytic leukemia.

A word on this clone: The same CDR3 can be traced to other DNA sequences in this sample. The chain links TRBV5-4 to TRBJ2-7; D is tentatively TRBD1 or TRBD2 (6 bases each). The length of the CDR3 is 15 residues. V gave up 5 bases and J gave up 7 bases, with 22 bases separating them. Germline loops: CDR1 SGHNT, CDR2 YYREEE (reference sequence). The CDR3 sequence is CASSGGRGPAGEQYF. The CDR3 bases are TGTGCCAGCAGTGGGGGGCGGGGCCCTGCGGGGGAGCAGTACTTC.

J is TRBJ2-5 and V is TRBV4-1; D is perhaps TRBD1 (6 bases). V was shortened by 2 bases and J by 3 bases, with 10 bases between the two germline ends. Germline V gene lookup returns CDR1 MGHRA and CDR2 YSYEKL. The CDR3 runs 14 residues. CDR3 coding DNA: TGCGCCAGCAGCCAAACAGGGATCAAAGAGACCCAGTACTTC. Its protein is CASSQTGIKETQYF.

This clone occurred a few times. This CDR3 is CSAHSRGELFF. Here the CDR3 DNA reads TGCAGTGCCCACAGCAGGGGGGAGCTGTTTTTT. The chain recombines TRBV20-1 with TRBJ2-2, with D hard to call. The CDR3 loop spans 11 amino acids. V was shortened by 6 bases and J by 8 bases, with 10 bases between the two germline ends. Germline lookup yields CDR1 DFQATT and CDR2 SNEGSKA (reference sequence).

The rearrangement links TRBV6-4 to TRBJ1-2; 10 bases are a match to TRBD1. From germline, CDR1 is MRHNA and CDR2 SNTAGT. The CDR3 totals 14 residues. The junction had 7 bases not matched to a gene; V was cut back by 5 bases and J by 7 bases. In DNA form, the CDR3 reads TGTGCCAGCAGTTCGACAGGGGGCGAGGGTGGCTACACCTTC. As protein: CASSSTGGEGGYTF.

The chain recombines TRBV19 with TRBJ2-7; D may be TRBD1 (6 bases). Germline lookup yields CDR1 LNHDA and CDR2 SQIVND (reference sequence). The CDR3 contains 13 residues. V gave up 5 bases and J gave up 7 bases, with 15 bases separating them. The CDR3 here is CASSPAGAEEQYF. CDR3 in DNA: TGTGCCAGTAGTCCCGCAGGGGCGGAAGAGCAGTACTTC. Complete variable domain (other parts from reference TRBV19 and TRBJ2-7): DGGITQSPKYLFRKEGQNVTLSCEQNLNHDAMYWYRQDPGQGLRLIYYSQIVNDFQKGDIAEGYSVSREKKESFPLTVTSAQKNPTAFYLCASSPAGAEEQYFGPGTRLTVT.

The V call is TRBV7-4, the J call TRBJ1-6; tentative D call: TRBD1 (5 bases). CDR3 length: 15 residues. V dropped 3 bases and J dropped 0 bases, with 6 bases sitting between them. Germline lookup yields CDR1 SGHVT and CDR2 SQSDAQ. The CDR3 DNA is TGTGCCAGCAGCTTCAGGGTCTCCTATAATTCACCCCTCCACTTT. Its translation is CASSFRVSYNSPLHF.

The chain combines TRBV7-3 with TRBJ1-1; D is uncertain. The CDR3 has 14 amino acids. V was shortened by 5 bases and J by 0 bases, with 10 bases between the two germline ends. CDR1 and CDR2 from the germline V gene are SGHTA and FQGTGA. This CDR3 reads CASSQEGLNTEAFF. CDR3 sequence (DNA): TGTGCCAGCAGCCAAGAAGGGCTGAACACTGAAGCTTTCTTT.

The chain links TRBV6-4 to TRBJ2-5; possibly TRBD2 for D (5 bases). V lost 2 bases, J lost 2 bases, and 21 bases lay in between. The CDR3 has 18 residues. From germline, CDR1 is MRHNA and CDR2 SNTAGT. In DNA, the CDR3 is TGTGCCAGCAGTGACCCAGAGGGTGTCCGGAGGAGACAAGAGACCCAGTACTTC. Its translation: CASSDPEGVRRRQETQYF.

This chain links TRBV6-5 with TRBJ2-1; D remains unclear. This CDR3 has 16 amino acids. In germline, CDR1 is MNHEY, CDR2 SVGAGI. The V gene lost 0 bases and the J gene lost 5 bases, with 14 bases spanning the gap. The CDR3 DNA reads TGTGCCAGCAGTTACTCGACGGAGCAAGTCCACAATGAGCAGTTCTTC. Residues: CASSYSTEQVHNEQFF.

The chain links TRBV6-4 to TRBJ2-1, with a weak D call TRBD1 (6 bases). This CDR3 has 13 residues. CDR1 MRHNA and CDR2 SNTAGT come from the germline V gene. With 0 bases removed from V and 10 bases from J, the gap between germline ends came to 10 bases. This chain's CDR3 is CASSDSGTGEQFF. DNA of the CDR3: TGTGCCAGCAGTGACTCTGGTACAGGGGAGCAGTTCTTC.

V gene TRBV7-2 combines with J gene TRBJ1-2; D remains ambiguous. Germline CDR1 SGHTA, CDR2 FQGNSA. The CDR3 contains 12 residues. Trimming took off 2 bases at V and 8 bases at J, with 9 bases between the two ends. The CDR3 region is CASSLREVGYTF. For the CDR3, the DNA is TGTGCCAGCAGCTTAAGGGAAGTGGGCTACACCTTC.

This clone was seen a handful of times. The junction and the germline gene differ at one end; a read error may be behind it. This sequence joins TRBV7-7 and TRBJ2-1; 8 positions agree with TRBD2. The CDR3 runs 16 residues. The V gene's germline CDR1 is SSHAT and CDR2 FNYEAQ (reference sequence). DNA of the CDR3: TGTGCTAGCAGCAACAGACTAGCGCCCCCCTACAATGAGCAGTTCTTC. Protein sequence: CASSNRLAPPYNEQFF.

In its sample, this clone was seen a few times. The chain is built from TRBV5-1 and TRBJ1-3, with D unclear. The germline CDR1 and CDR2 sequences are SGHRS and YFSETQ. The ends were cut back, 0 bases at V and 0 bases at J, with 7 bases in the middle. This CDR3 spans 15 amino acids. For the CDR3, the DNA is TGCGCCAGCAGCTTGGCCCGGAGCTCTGGAAACACCATATATTTT. It yields the protein CASSLARSSGNTIYF.

CDR3 protein: CASSAGLAGIETQYF. As DNA, the CDR3 is TGTGCCAGCAGCGCAGGACTAGCGGGAATAGAGACCCAGTACTTC. The chain couples TRBV9 to TRBJ2-5; 12 bases are a match to TRBD2. This CDR3 comprises 15 residues. The germline V gene has CDR1 SGDLS and CDR2 YYNGEE. With 3 bases clipped from V and 4 bases from J, the junction kept 4 bases outside the gene matches.

There are a few counts of this clone. The J gene is TRBJ2-3, the V gene TRBV6-6; unclear D gene. The germline V gene has CDR1 MNHNY and CDR2 SVGAGI (reference sequence). The V gene lost 5 bases and the J gene lost 1 base, with 13 bases spanning the gap. The CDR3 loop spans 15 amino acids. In DNA form, the CDR3 reads TGTGCCAGCAGTCCAGTCAACGAGGGCACAGATACGCAGTATTTT. It yields the protein CASSPVNEGTDTQYF.

This clone was seen more than once but under ten times. Other DNA sequences of this sample code for an identical CDR3. The chain employs TRBV11-2 and TRBJ2-1, with D perhaps matching TRBD1 (5 bases). Germline CDR1 SGHAT, CDR2 FQNNGV. This CDR3 has 11 residues. The ends were cut back, 8 bases at V and 5 bases at J, with 7 bases in the middle. CDR3 protein: CASRQNNEQFF. In DNA form, the CDR3 reads TGTGCCAGCCGACAGAACAATGAGCAGTTCTTC.

The gene calls are TRBV7-9 and TRBJ2-2; 7 nucleotides align to TRBD1. V lost 3 bases to trimming and J lost 3 bases; unmatched junction nucleotides: 1. CDR3 length equals 14 residues. The germline gives CDR1 SEHNR, CDR2 FQNEAQ (reference sequence). This chain's CDR3 is CASSFGTDTGELFF. The CDR3 DNA follows: TGTGCCAGCAGCTTCGGGACAGACACCGGGGAGCTGTTTTTT.

The chain recombines TRBV19 with TRBJ2-7, with D perhaps TRBD2 (5 bases). The V end was cut by 5 bases, the J end by 1 base, with 6 bases between. Per germline, CDR1 LNHDA and CDR2 SQIVND (reference sequence). The CDR3 runs 12 residues. The CDR3 nucleotides read TGTGCCAGTAGTGGGAGATCCTACGAGCAGTACTTC. Translated, it gives CASSGRSYEQYF.

The V and J genes are TRBV6-1 and TRBJ2-3; 9 nucleotides agree with TRBD1. This CDR3 contains 15 residues. The ends lost 3 bases at V and 3 bases at J; junction bases unmatched: 4. Germline loops: CDR1 MNHNS, CDR2 SASEGT. The CDR3 loop reads CASSDRDRETDTQYF. The CDR3 DNA is TGTGCCAGCAGTGACCGGGACAGGGAGACAGATACGCAGTATTTT.

This clone has a handful of counts. V and J are TRBV5-8 and TRBJ2-1; 9 bases map to TRBD1. V dropped 5 bases and J dropped 4; count of bases not matched to a gene: 7. The CDR3 length is 15 residues. Germline V gene lookup returns CDR1 SGHTS and CDR2 YDEGEE. The chain's CDR3 is CASSKDRGLYNEQFF. Written as DNA, the CDR3 is TGTGCCAGCAGTAAGGACAGGGGTTTGTACAATGAGCAGTTCTTC.